The source of this T cell receptor beta chain is a study of T cells after yellow fever vaccination. TCRdb reprocessed the 5' RACE reads via MiXCR and lists one record per CDR3 protein. The sample shows more than 90,000 distinct CDR3 sequences, 6.5% to 9% of them seen only once. Per the germline V gene, CDR1 is SQVTM and CDR2 is ANQGSEA. The CDR3 loop spans 15 amino acids. V was cut by 7 bases and J by 0 bases, with 15 bases left in between. J is TRBJ2-2 and V is TRBV29-1; D remains unclear. The receptor's source is a young man who received the YFV17D yellow fever vaccine. Sequenced here: CD4+ T cells sorted from PBMCs, sampled about 41 days after the first yellow fever vaccination. The DNA of the CDR3 is TGCAGCGCCCCTGGCCCGGGCGCGAACACCGGGGAGCTGTTTTTT. This gives the protein CSAPGPGANTGELFF.